These 7 T cell receptor beta chains were sequenced from one sample in a study of regulatory T cells in long-lasting Graves disease. Time point described: newly diagnosed GD, antithyroid drugs for less than 3 months. Preparation of the TCR library used RNA extracted from PBMCs. Investigators prepared the TCR beta libraries by applying iRepertoire HTBI primers and Arm-PCR of CDR3 regions. One entry per CDR3 protein, called by TCRdb with MiXCR from the multiplex PCR reads. The table has 600,000 to 650,000 distinct CDR3 sequences, roughly 15% seen once. The data also belong to a second study, concerning T cells in Graves' hyperthyroidism and ophthalmopathy.

The sample consisted of peripheral blood mononuclear cells (PBMCs), taken at new diagnosis, from a patient treated with antithyroid drugs. Receptors were obtained from a woman under 40 with Graves disease.

This clonotype was counted at least ten times. This sequence joins TRBV20-1 and TRBJ2-5, with no clear D. The CDR3 sequence is 10 residues long. In germline, CDR1 is DFQATT, CDR2 SNEGSKA (reference sequence). Deletions cut 6 bases from V and 2 bases from J, with 4 bases between. This CDR3 is CSARQETQYF. In DNA form, the CDR3 reads TGCAGTGCGAGACAAGAGACCCAGTACTTC.

The V call is TRBV10-1, the J call TRBJ2-2, with TRBD1 matching over 7 bases. CDR1 and CDR2 (germline): WNHNN, SYGVQD (reference sequence). Trimming cost V 4 bases and J 5 bases; bases outside gene matches: 7. CDR3 length: 15 residues. The CDR3 protein is CASSGSAQGTGELFF. CDR3 nucleotides: TGCGCCAGCAGTGGATCGGCACAGGGGACCGGGGAGCTGTTTTTT.

This clonotype was detected only a few times. This chain joins TRBV2 and TRBJ2-1; the D gene is possibly TRBD1 (5 bases). This CDR3 spans 19 amino acids. V lost 3 bases and J 4 bases, leaving 25 bases between the germline ends. In germline, CDR1 is SNHLY, CDR2 FYNNEI. This CDR3 is CASSDGAGIQAEQYNEQFF. The CDR3 coding sequence is TGTGCCAGCAGTGATGGAGCAGGGATTCAAGCCGAACAGTACAATGAGCAGTTCTTC.

This clonotype was observed many times. V gene TRBV28 combines with J gene TRBJ2-3, with TRBD2 identical over 8 bases. Germline V gives CDR1 MDHEN, CDR2 SYDVKM. The length of the CDR3 is 14 residues. V was pared by 3 bases and J by 6 bases, with 5 bases of the junction left unmatched. In DNA, the CDR3 is TGTGCCAGCAGTTTGGTCGGGAGGGTTGATACGCAGTATTTT. Its translation: CASSLVGRVDTQYF.

The chain is built from TRBV7-3 and TRBJ1-2, with D maybe TRBD1 (5 bases). V shed 6 bases and J shed 9 bases, with 14 bases lying between them. This CDR3 comprises 12 residues. Germline-derived CDR1 and CDR2 are SGHTA and FQGTGA. The CDR3 sequence is CASRNTRESYTF. CDR3 DNA: TGTGCCAGCAGGAATACCAGGGAAAGCTACACCTTC.

This clonotype was found many times. This chain connects TRBV2 to TRBJ2-7; 8 positions match TRBD2. The V segment lost 6 bases and the J segment 2 bases; nucleotides outside the gene matches: 9. The CDR3 totals 15 residues. Germline V gene data show CDR1 as SNHLY and CDR2 as FYNNEI. For the CDR3, the DNA is TGTGCCAGCAGAATCGGACTAGCAGCCACCTACGAGCAGTACTTC. It translates to CASRIGLAATYEQYF.

This clonotype was found a few times. This chain uses TRBV11-2 with TRBJ1-3, with TRBD1 matching over 7 bases. From germline, CDR1 is SGHAT and CDR2 FQNNGV. This CDR3 region has 15 residues. V gave up 6 bases and J gave up 2 bases; unmatched junction bases: 7. The CDR3: CASRRDRVAGNTIYF. CDR3 DNA sequence: TGTGCCAGCAGGCGAGACAGGGTTGCTGGAAACACCATATATTTT.